This TCR beta chain was sequenced during a study of pediatric ulcerative colitis. Whole-study findings and limits: In rectum, acute severe colitis had expanded clones and less diversity.

Worth noting for this clone: As yet, its antigen is unknown.

This table comes from immunoSEQ multiplex PCR, and its TCRdb copy is limited to in-frame clones, with some not included. This sample has around 64,000 clones, with about three quarters found just once. CDR3 length: 15 amino acids. Germline V gene lookup returns CDR1 MNHEY and CDR2 SVGAGI. Deletions cut 6 bases from V and 0 bases from J, with 14 bases between. The sample consisted of blood. V gene TRBV6-5 combines with J gene TRBJ1-2; D possibly corresponds to TRBD1 (5 bases). The TCR originated in a boy aged 5-17 years with moderate ulcerative colitis. For the CDR3, the DNA is TGTGCCAGCAGCCCAAGTGGGGGGGCTAACTATGGCTACACCTTC. This sequence encodes CASSPSGGANYGYTF.